What follows is one T cell receptor beta chain and its context. This specimen comes from a study of T cell responses to AZD1222 COVID-19 vaccine. Here immunoSEQ multiplex PCR was the method, and the copy in TCRdb shows in-frame clones only, minus some. The sample has 130,000 or so clones, about 86% seen once. The ends were cut back, 3 bases at V and 1 base at J, with 15 bases in the middle. Germline V gene lookup returns CDR1 MRHNA and CDR2 SNTAGT. The CDR3 has 16 amino acids. The sequence came from an adult in good health. Sequencing used peripheral blood, obtained on day 0 of AZD1222 vaccination. The V call is TRBV6-4, the J call TRBJ1-1, with D perhaps matching TRBD1 (5 bases). The CDR3 sequence: CASSEGLGAWNTEAFF. Here the CDR3 DNA reads TGTGCCAGCAGTGAGGGGTTAGGGGCTTGGAACACTGAAGCTTTCTTT.